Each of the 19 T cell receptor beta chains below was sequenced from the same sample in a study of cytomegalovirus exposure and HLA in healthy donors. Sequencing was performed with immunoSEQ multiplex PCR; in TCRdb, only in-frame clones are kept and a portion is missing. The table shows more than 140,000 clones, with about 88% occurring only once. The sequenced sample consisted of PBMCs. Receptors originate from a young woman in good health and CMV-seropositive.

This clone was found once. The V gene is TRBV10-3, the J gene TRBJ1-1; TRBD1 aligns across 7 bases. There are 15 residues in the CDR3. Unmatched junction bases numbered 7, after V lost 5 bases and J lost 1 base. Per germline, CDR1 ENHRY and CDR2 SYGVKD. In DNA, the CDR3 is TGTGCCATCAGTTCCCAGGGGGTCCGGAACACTGAAGCTTTCTTT. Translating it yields CAISSQGVRNTEAFF.

The CDR3 region is CASRPGLAGDYEQYF. The CDR3 DNA sequence: TGCGCCAGCAGGCCAGGACTAGCGGGAGACTACGAGCAGTACTTC. The rearrangement joins TRBV5-1 to TRBJ2-7, with 13 bases aligning to TRBD2. The CDR3 has 15 amino acids. Germline V gene sequence: CDR1 SGHRS, CDR2 YFSETQ. After removal of 5 bases from V and 3 bases from J, the junction contained 5 bases not matched to a gene.

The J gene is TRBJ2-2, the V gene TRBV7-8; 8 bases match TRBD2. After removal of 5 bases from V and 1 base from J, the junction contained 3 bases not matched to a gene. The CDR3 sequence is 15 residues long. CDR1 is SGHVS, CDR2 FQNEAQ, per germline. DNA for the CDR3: TGTGCCAGCAGCCTGAGCGGGAGGAACACCGGGGAGCTGTTTTTT. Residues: CASSLSGRNTGELFF.

CDR3 in amino acids: CASSESDGDEQYF. For the CDR3, the DNA is TGCGCCAGCAGTGAGTCTGACGGGGACGAGCAGTACTTC. The genes are TRBV10-1 and TRBJ2-7; possibly TRBD2 for D (5 bases). V shed 0 bases and J shed 5 bases, with 8 bases lying between them. This CDR3 comprises 13 residues. Germline V gene data show CDR1 as WNHNN and CDR2 as SYGVQD (reference sequence).

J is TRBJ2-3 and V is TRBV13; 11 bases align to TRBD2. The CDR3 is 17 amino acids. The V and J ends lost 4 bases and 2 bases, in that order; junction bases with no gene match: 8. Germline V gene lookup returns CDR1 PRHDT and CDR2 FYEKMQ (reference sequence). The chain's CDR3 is CASSSSSSGRNTDTQYF. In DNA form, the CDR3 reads TGTGCCAGCAGCTCTTCGTCTAGCGGGAGGAACACAGATACGCAGTATTTT.

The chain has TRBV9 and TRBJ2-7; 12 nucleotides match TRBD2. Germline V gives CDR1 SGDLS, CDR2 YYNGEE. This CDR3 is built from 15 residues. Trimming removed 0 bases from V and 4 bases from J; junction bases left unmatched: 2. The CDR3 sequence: CASSVGLAGVYEQYF. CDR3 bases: TGTGCCAGCAGCGTAGGACTAGCGGGAGTTTACGAGCAGTACTTC.

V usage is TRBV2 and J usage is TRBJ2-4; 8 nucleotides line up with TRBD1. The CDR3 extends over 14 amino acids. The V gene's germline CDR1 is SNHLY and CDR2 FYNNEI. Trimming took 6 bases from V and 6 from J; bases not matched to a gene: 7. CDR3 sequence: CASSVRGQGNIQYF. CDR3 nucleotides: TGTGCCAGCAGCGTCAGGGGGCAGGGAAACATTCAGTACTTC.

In DNA, the CDR3 is TGTGCCAGCTCAACCCGAGTCCCTCAGGCTGAGCAGTTCTTC. Encoded protein: CASSTRVPQAEQFF. The V call is TRBV18, the J call TRBJ2-1; D is unresolved. The germline gives CDR1 KGHSH, CDR2 LQKENI. V lost 5 bases and J 9 bases, leaving 17 bases between the germline ends. CDR3 size: 14 residues.

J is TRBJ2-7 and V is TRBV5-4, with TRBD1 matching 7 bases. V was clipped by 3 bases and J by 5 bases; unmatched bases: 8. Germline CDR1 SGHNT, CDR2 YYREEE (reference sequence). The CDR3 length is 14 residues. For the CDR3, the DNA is TGTGCCAGCAGCTATCGGACAGGTGTGAACGAGCAGTACTTC. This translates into CASSYRTGVNEQYF.

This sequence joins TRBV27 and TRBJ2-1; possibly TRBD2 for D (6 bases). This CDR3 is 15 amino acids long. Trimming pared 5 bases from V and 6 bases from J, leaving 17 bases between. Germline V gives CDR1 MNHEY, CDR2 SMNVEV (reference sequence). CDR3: CASSPPGLPPNEQFF. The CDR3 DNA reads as TGTGCCAGCAGTCCGCCGGGACTCCCCCCCAATGAGCAGTTCTTC.

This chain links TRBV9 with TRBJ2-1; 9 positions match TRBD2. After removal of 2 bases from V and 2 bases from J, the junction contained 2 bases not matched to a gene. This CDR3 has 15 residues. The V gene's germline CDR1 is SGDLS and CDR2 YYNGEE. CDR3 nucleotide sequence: TGTGCCAGCAGCGTTCTAGCGGGGACCTACAATGAGCAGTTCTTC. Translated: CASSVLAGTYNEQFF.

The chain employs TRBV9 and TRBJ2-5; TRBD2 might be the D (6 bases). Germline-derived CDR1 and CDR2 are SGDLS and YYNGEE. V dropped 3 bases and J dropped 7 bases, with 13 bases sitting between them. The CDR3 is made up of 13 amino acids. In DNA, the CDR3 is TGTGCCAGCAGCGGGGACTCCCATCGGACCCAGTACTTC. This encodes CASSGDSHRTQYF.

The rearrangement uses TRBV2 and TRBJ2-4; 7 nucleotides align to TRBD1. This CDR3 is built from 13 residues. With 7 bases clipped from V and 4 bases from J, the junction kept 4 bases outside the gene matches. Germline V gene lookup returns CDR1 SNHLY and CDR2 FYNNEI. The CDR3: CASTGTEKNIQYF. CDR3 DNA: TGTGCCAGCACCGGGACAGAGAAAAACATTCAGTACTTC.

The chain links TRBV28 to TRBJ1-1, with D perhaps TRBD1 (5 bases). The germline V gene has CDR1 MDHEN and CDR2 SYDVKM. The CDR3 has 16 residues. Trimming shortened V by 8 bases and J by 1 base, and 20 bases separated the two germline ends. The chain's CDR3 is CASRISQGTPNTEAFF. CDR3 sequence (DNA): TGTGCCAGCCGTATCTCCCAGGGCACCCCGAACACTGAAGCTTTCTTT.

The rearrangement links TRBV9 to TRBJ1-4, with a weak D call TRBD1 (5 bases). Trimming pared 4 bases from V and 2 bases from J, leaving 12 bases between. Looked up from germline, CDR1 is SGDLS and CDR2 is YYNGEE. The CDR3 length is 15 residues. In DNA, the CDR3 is TGTGCCAGCAGCCCAGGACAAGCGACTAATGAAAAACTGTTTTTT. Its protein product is CASSPGQATNEKLFF.

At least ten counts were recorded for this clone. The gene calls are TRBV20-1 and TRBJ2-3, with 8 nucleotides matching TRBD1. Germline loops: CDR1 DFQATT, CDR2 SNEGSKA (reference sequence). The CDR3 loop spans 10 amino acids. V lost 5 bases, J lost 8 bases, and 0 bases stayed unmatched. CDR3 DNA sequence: TGCAGTGCTGACAGGGGTACGCAGTATTTT. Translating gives CSADRGTQYF.

For the CDR3, the DNA is TGTGCCAGTAGTCACTATAGGACAGCGAACACTGAAGCTTTCTTT. The encoded protein is CASSHYRTANTEAFF. The rearrangement joins TRBV19 to TRBJ1-1, with D maybe TRBD1 (6 bases). From germline, CDR1 is LNHDA and CDR2 SQIVND (reference sequence). Trimming shortened V by 5 bases and J by 1 base, and 14 bases separated the two germline ends. The length of the CDR3 is 15 residues.

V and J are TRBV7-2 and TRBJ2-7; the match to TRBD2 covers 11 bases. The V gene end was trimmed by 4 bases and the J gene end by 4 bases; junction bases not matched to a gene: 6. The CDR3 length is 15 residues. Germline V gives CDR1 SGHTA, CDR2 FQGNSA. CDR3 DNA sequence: TGTGCCAGCAGCTCAAGGACTAGCGGGTCATACGAGCAGTACTTC. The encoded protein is CASSSRTSGSYEQYF.

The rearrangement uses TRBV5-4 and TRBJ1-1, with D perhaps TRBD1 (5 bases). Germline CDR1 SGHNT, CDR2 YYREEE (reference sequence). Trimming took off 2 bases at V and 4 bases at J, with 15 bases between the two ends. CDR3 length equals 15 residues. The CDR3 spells CASSLPGTGVTEAFF. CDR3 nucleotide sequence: TGTGCCAGCAGCTTACCGGGGACGGGGGTCACTGAAGCTTTCTTT. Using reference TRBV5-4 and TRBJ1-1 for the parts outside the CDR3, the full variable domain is ETGVTQSPTHLIKTRGQQVTLRCSSQSGHNTVSWYQQALGQGPQFIFQYYREEENGRGNFPPRFSGLQFPNYSSELNVNALELDDSALYLCASSLPGTGVTEAFFGQGTRLTVV.